This note documents a single T cell receptor (beta chain) sequence. This record comes from a study of T cell changes during pregnancy in multiple sclerosis. Germline V lookup: CDR1 SGHVS, CDR2 FQNEAQ. There are 15 residues in the CDR3. Unmatched junction bases numbered 5, after V lost 5 bases and J lost 5 bases. The repertoire was sequenced with immunoSEQ multiplex PCR; TCRdb's copy has only in-frame clones and lacks some. The profile shows fewer than 95,000 clones, 80% to 95% of them singletons. The sample consisted of peripheral blood, taken in the first trimester of pregnancy. The J gene is TRBJ2-2, the V gene TRBV7-8; 10 bases are a match to TRBD2. This sequence was found in a female donor with multiple sclerosis, enrolled in a pregnancy study. The CDR3 bases are TGTGCCAGCAGCATGAGCGGGGGGGCTACCGGGGAGCTGTTTTTT. This translates into CASSMSGGATGELFF.